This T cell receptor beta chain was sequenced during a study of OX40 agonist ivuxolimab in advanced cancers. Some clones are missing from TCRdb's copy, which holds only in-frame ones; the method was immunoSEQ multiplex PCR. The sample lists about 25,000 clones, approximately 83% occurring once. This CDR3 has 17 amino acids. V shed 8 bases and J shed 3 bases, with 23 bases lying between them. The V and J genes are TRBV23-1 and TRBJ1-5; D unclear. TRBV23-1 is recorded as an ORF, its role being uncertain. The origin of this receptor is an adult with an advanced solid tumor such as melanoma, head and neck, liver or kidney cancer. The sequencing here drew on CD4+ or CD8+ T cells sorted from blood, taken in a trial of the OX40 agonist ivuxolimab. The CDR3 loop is CASDKTLRSVDNQPQHF. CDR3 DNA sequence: TGCGCCAGCGACAAAACTCTAAGGAGTGTCGACAATCAGCCCCAGCATTTT.